This T cell receptor beta chain emerged from a study of T cell responses to AZD1222 COVID-19 vaccine. Study-wide results and caveats: The study found Spike-specific TCR breadth and depth rose after two AZD1222 doses. None of the repertoires were sampled until the peak T cell response had passed. Nearly half of spike-specific TCRs reportedly target unmutated variant regions. Clonal diversity was possibly underestimated; the donors were predominantly white British and more often female.

A remark on this clone: Its antigen is unknown.

Libraries were prepared by immunoSEQ multiplex PCR; TCRdb keeps only in-frame clonotypes and omits some of them. Among around 44,000 clones listed, about 86% were seen once. Germline CDR1 SGHRS, CDR2 YFSETQ. This CDR3 spans 17 amino acids. V lost 4 bases, J lost 1 base, and 17 bases lay in between. Specimen: peripheral blood, collected 28 days after the second AZD1222 dose. The V gene is TRBV5-1, the J gene TRBJ2-2, with D maybe TRBD1 (6 bases). The sequence was obtained from an adult who received the AZD1222 COVID-19 vaccine. For the CDR3, the DNA is TGCGCCAGCAGCCTACCACAAGGGACACGGAACACCGGGGAGCTGTTTTTT. Translation: CASSLPQGTRNTGELFF.